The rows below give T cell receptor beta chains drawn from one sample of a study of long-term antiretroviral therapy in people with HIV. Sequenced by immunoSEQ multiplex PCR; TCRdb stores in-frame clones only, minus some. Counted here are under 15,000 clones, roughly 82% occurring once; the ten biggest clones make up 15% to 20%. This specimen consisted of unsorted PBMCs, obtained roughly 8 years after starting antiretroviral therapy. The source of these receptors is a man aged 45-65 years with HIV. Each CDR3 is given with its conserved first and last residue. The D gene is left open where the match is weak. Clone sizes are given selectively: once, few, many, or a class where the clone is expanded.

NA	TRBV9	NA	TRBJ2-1	TGTGCCAGCAGCTTGGACTCGTACAATGAGCAGTTCTTC	CASSLDSYNEQFF
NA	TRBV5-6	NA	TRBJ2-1	TGTGCCAGCAGCGCCACAGGGACCTACAATGAGCAGTTCTTC	CASSATGTYNEQFF
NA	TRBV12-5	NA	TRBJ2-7	TGTGCTAGTGGGGGGGGGACAGAATCCTACGAGCAGTACTTC	CASGGGTESYEQYF
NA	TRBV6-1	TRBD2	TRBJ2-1	TGTGCCTTGGGACTAGCGTCAAATGAGCAGTTCTTC	CALGLASNEQFF
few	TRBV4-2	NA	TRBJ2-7	TGTGCCAGCAGCCACAGTCTGGCTTCCTACGAGCAGTACTTC	CASSHSLASYEQYF
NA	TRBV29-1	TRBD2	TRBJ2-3	TGCAGCGTTGAAGATCGAGAGATGCCAGCGGGGGAGCTCACAGATACGCAGTATTTT	CSVEDREMPAGELTDTQYF
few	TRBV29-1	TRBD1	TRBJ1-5	TGCAGCGTTGGGACAGGGGGGAATCAGCCCCAGCATTTT	CSVGTGGNQPQHF
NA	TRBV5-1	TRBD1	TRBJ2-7	TGCGCCAGCAGCCCCGGGACAGGATCCTACGAGCAGTACTTC	CASSPGTGSYEQYF
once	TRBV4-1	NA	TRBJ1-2	TGCGCCAGCAGTCGCATCGGGGGGGCCATTTCGGATAACTATGGCTACACCTTC	CASSRIGGAISDNYGYTF
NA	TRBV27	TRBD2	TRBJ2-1	TGTGCCAGCAGTCTTCTAGCGGGGGGCGACAATGAGCAGTTCTTC	CASSLLAGGDNEQFF
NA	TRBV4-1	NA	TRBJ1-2	TGCGCCAGCAGCCAAGATATAGCAGGGTTTCGTAGTAACTATGGCTACACCTTC	CASSQDIAGFRSNYGYTF
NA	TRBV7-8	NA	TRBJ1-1	TGTGCCAGCAGCCTCCTAAGCGAGGGAGCTGAAGCTTTCTTT	CASSLLSEGAEAFF
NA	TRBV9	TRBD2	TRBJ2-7	TGTGCCAGCAGCGTAGGTGGGACTAGCTCCTACGAGCAGTACTTC	CASSVGGTSSYEQYF